This T cell receptor (beta chain) stems from a study of CD8+CD57+ T cells in acquired aplastic anemia. Study at large: Sorted CD4+ and CD8+ cells gave an average of roughly 3.2 ug of DNA. Findings of the study overall: Simpson's diversity of CD8+ cells was not significantly different in patients compared with controls.

Patients chosen for sequencing had shown CD8+CD57+ cell expansion by flow cytometry. Prior therapy had not been administered to any patient at the time of blood sampling. The germline CDR1 and CDR2 sequences are SEHNR and FQNEAQ (reference sequence). Between the trimmed V and J ends, which lost 1 base and 6 bases, there was a span of 9 bases. The CDR3 is made up of 13 amino acids. Profiling of TCR beta VDJ combinations and CDR3 sequences used genomic DNA as template. TCRdb passed the reads through MiXCR, listing each CDR3 protein once. The sample consists of about half a million distinct CDR3 sequences, about a third of them appearing once. This clonotype was seen a few times. As yet, its antigen is unknown.

The sequencing input was sorted CD4+, CD8+, or CD8+CD57+ T cells (not recorded which) from PBMCs. This chain uses TRBV7-9 with TRBJ1-1; D is unclear. This sequence originates from a human donor with aplastic anemia. The chain's CDR3 is CASSLEQGAEAFF. The CDR3 DNA sequence: TGTGCCAGCAGCTTAGAACAAGGCGCTGAAGCTTTCTTT.